A single sample gave rise to the 27 T cell receptor beta chains below, sequenced in a study of blood T cell repertoires in COVID-19. Data came from immunoSEQ multiplex PCR; TCRdb stores just in-frame clones and leaves some out. The data hold over 95,000 clones, with around 84% observed a single time. Sequencing was carried out using peripheral blood. The receptors here all came from a man aged 40-49 years with acute or convalescent COVID-19.

The J gene is TRBJ2-1, the V gene TRBV9, with D maybe TRBD1 (6 bases). The CDR3 extends over 16 amino acids. Germline V lookup: CDR1 SGDLS, CDR2 YYNGEE. Trimming took 4 bases from V and 4 from J, leaving 18 bases between them. The chain's CDR3 is CASSLSGTKTYNEQFF. Written as DNA, the CDR3 is TGTGCCAGCAGCTTATCCGGGACAAAGACTTACAATGAGCAGTTCTTC.

The CDR3 protein is CASSSTGHQETQYF. Written as DNA, the CDR3 is TGTGCCAGCAGTTCGACAGGGCACCAAGAGACCCAGTACTTC. The chain couples TRBV7-8 to TRBJ2-5; TRBD1 aligns across 7 bases. The CDR3 runs 14 residues. Germline CDR1 is SGHVS and CDR2 is FQNEAQ. J was trimmed by 0 bases and V by 6 bases; bases with no gene match: 4.

The chain uses TRBV4-3 and TRBJ1-1; tentative D call: TRBD1 (5 bases). Per the germline V gene, CDR1 is LGHNA and CDR2 is YSLEER. CDR3 length equals 14 residues. The V end was cut by 3 bases, the J end by 5 bases, with 13 bases between. The DNA for the CDR3 is TGCGCCAGCAGCCAGGAGGGGCCGGGGACTGAAGCTTTCTTT. The encoded protein is CASSQEGPGTEAFF.

This clone was observed a few times. V usage is TRBV11-2 and J usage is TRBJ2-7; D is ambiguous. V shed 1 base and J shed 0 bases, with 10 bases lying between them. Germline V gene sequence: CDR1 SGHAT, CDR2 FQNNGV. This CDR3 contains 15 residues. This chain's CDR3 is CASSLGSWPSYEQYF. The CDR3 nucleotides read TGTGCCAGCAGCTTAGGGTCCTGGCCCTCCTACGAGCAGTACTTC. Variable domain in full (rest from reference TRBV11-2 and TRBJ2-7): EAGVAQSPRYKIIEKRQSVAFWCNPISGHATLYWYQQILGQGPKLLIQFQNNGVVDDSQLPKDRFSAERLKGVDSTLKIQPAKLEDSAVYLCASSLGSWPSYEQYFGPGTRLTVT.

The rearrangement links TRBV3-1 (or the pseudogene TRBV3-2) to TRBJ2-1; no definite D call. Trimming cost V 2 bases and J 3 bases, with 11 bases left between them. Germline-derived CDR1 and CDR2 are LGHDT and YNNKEL (reference sequence). The CDR3 is 15 amino acids. The CDR3: CASSQLRSNYNEQFF. In DNA, the CDR3 is TGTGCCAGCAGCCAACTTCGGTCTAACTACAATGAGCAGTTCTTC.

This clone was detected a few times. This chain connects TRBV29-1 to TRBJ2-7; 8 bases match TRBD1. The CDR3 totals 12 residues. Germline values: CDR1 SQVTM, CDR2 ANQGSEA. Germline trimming cut 6 bases from V and 5 bases from J; bases unmatched to any gene: 6. In DNA, the CDR3 is TGCAGCGTCCGACAGGGGACCAACGAGCAGTACTTC. Its protein is CSVRQGTNEQYF.

This chain links TRBV4-1 with TRBJ1-4, with TRBD1 matching over 12 bases. The V and J ends lost 1 base and 2 bases, in that order; junction bases with no gene match: 2. CDR1 and CDR2 (germline): MGHRA, YSYEKL. The CDR3 contains 17 residues. The CDR3 nucleotides are TGCGCCAGCAGCCAAGCGGGACAGGGGGCGACTAATGAAAAACTGTTTTTT. Protein product: CASSQAGQGATNEKLFF.

The chain joins TRBV7-3 to TRBJ2-2; D may be TRBD2 (5 bases). CDR3 size: 13 residues. Trimming cost V 4 bases and J 5 bases, with 8 bases left between them. Germline assignment: CDR1 SGHTA and CDR2 FQGTGA. CDR3 DNA sequence: TGTGCCAGCAGCTCGGACTTTACCGGGGAGCTGTTTTTT. This codes for CASSSDFTGELFF. Combining the CDR3 with reference TRBV7-3 and TRBJ2-2 gives the whole variable domain GAGVSQTPSNKVTEKGKYVELRCDPISGHTALYWYRQSLGQGPEFLIYFQGTGAADDSGLPNDRFFAVRPEGSVSTLKIQRTERGDSAVYLCASSSDFTGELFFGEGSRLTVL.

In its sample, this clone was seen once. The chain carries TRBV29-1 and TRBJ1-2; 9 bases agree with TRBD1. Trimming at V came to 1 base and at J to 4 bases, leaving 10 bases not matched to a gene. The length of the CDR3 is 16 residues. CDR1 is SQVTM, CDR2 ANQGSEA, per germline. CDR3 DNA sequence: TGCAGCGTTGAAGGTGGACAGGGGTTCGGGCGCTATGGCTACACCTTC. It encodes CSVEGGQGFGRYGYTF.

V gene TRBV19 combines with J gene TRBJ2-7, with D unresolved. Trimming stripped 5 bases from V and 6 bases from J, with 14 bases between. Germline assignment: CDR1 LNHDA and CDR2 SQIVND (reference sequence). The CDR3 covers 13 residues. Here the CDR3 reads CASSGGPVVEQYF. The CDR3 bases are TGTGCCAGTAGTGGCGGCCCCGTAGTCGAGCAGTACTTC.

J is TRBJ2-5 and V is TRBV7-9, with 10 bases matching TRBD2. CDR1 and CDR2 (germline): SEHNR, FQNEAQ (reference sequence). The length of the CDR3 is 18 residues. The J segment lost 4 bases and the V segment lost 3 bases, leaving 14 bases of the junction unmatched. For the CDR3, the DNA is TGTGCCAGCAGCTTCTTCAGGATTTTAGCGGGGGGAGTAGAGACCCAGTACTTC. This sequence encodes CASSFFRILAGGVETQYF. The full variable domain, rest sourced from reference TRBV7-9 and TRBJ2-5, is DTGVSQNPRHKITKRGQNVTFRCDPISEHNRLYWYRQTLGQGPEFLTYFQNEAQLEKSRLLSDRFSAERPKGSFSTLEIQRTEQGDSAMYLCASSFFRILAGGVETQYFGPGTRLLVL.

The chain joins TRBV15 to TRBJ2-3; 9 bases map to TRBD1. CDR3 length: 17 residues. After removal of 1 base from V and 6 bases from J, the junction contained 11 bases not matched to a gene. The germline V gene has CDR1 LNHNV and CDR2 YYDKDF (reference sequence). The CDR3 DNA reads as TGTGCCACCAGCAGAGGAGTACAGGGGGCGATTTGGGATACGCAGTATTTT. This sequence encodes CATSRGVQGAIWDTQYF. The full variable domain, rest sourced from reference TRBV15 and TRBJ2-3, is DAMVIQNPRYQVTQFGKPVTLSCSQTLNHNVMYWYQQKSSQAPKLLFHYYDKDFNNEADTPDNFQSRRPNTSFCFLDIRSPGLGDTAMYLCATSRGVQGAIWDTQYFGPGTRLTVL.

The gene calls are TRBV7-3 and TRBJ2-1; maybe TRBD2 (5 bases). Germline CDR1 is SGHTA and CDR2 is FQGTGA. This CDR3 region has 16 residues. Between the trimmed V and J ends, which lost 1 base and 0 bases, there was a span of 10 bases. DNA of the CDR3: TGTGCCAGCAGCTTAAACCCGGGGAGCTCCTACAATGAGCAGTTCTTC. This gives the protein CASSLNPGSSYNEQFF.

The chain recombines TRBV28 with TRBJ2-7, with 10 bases lining up with TRBD1. The CDR3 is 16 amino acids. The trim removed 4 bases at V and 4 bases at J, leaving 10 bases unmatched. Germline values: CDR1 MDHEN, CDR2 SYDVKM. CDR3 protein: CASSSPETGGRYEQYF. The CDR3 bases are TGTGCCAGCAGTTCCCCCGAGACAGGGGGCCGGTACGAGCAGTACTTC.

The genes are TRBV3-1 (or the pseudogene TRBV3-2) and TRBJ1-3; the match to TRBD1 covers 7 bases. V trimming: 4 bases; J trimming: 4 bases; junction bases outside the gene matches: 7. The CDR3 covers 15 residues. Germline values: CDR1 LGHDT, CDR2 YNNKEL (reference sequence). The CDR3 DNA sequence: TGTGCCAGCAGCCGCGTGGGACAGCGGGGAAACACCATATATTTT. Protein sequence: CASSRVGQRGNTIYF.

CDR3 amino acids: CASSIVGSAYNEQFF. Written as DNA, the CDR3 is TGTGCCAGTAGTATAGTTGGCAGTGCCTACAATGAGCAGTTCTTC. The chain links TRBV19 to TRBJ2-1; D is ambiguous. Trimming took off 1 base at V and 2 bases at J, with 9 bases between the two ends. The CDR3 is 15 amino acids. The V gene's germline CDR1 is LNHDA and CDR2 SQIVND (reference sequence).

This clone was seen a single time. The chain joins TRBV5-1 to TRBJ1-2; 10 bases match TRBD1. CDR1 and CDR2 from the germline V gene are SGHRS and YFSETQ. V trimming: 0 bases; J trimming: 7 bases; junction bases outside the gene matches: 6. The CDR3 length is 15 residues. The CDR3 nucleotides read TGCGCCAGCAGCTTGGCCTTAGGGACAGGGGTTGGCTACACCTTC. Encoded protein: CASSLALGTGVGYTF.

V and J are TRBV13 and TRBJ1-2; D not resolved. The CDR3 is 12 residues long. V lost 5 bases to trimming and J lost 10 bases, with 14 bases between them. From germline, CDR1 is PRHDT and CDR2 FYEKMQ (reference sequence). The CDR3 reads CASSTRPSAYTF. DNA of the CDR3: TGTGCCAGCAGCACCCGCCCGAGCGCCTACACCTTC.

J is TRBJ2-3 and V is TRBV7-3; tentatively, D is TRBD2 (5 bases). CDR3 length: 14 amino acids. Trimming shortened V by 2 bases and J by 2 bases, and 8 bases separated the two germline ends. Germline V gives CDR1 SGHTA, CDR2 FQGTGA. CDR3 nucleotides: TGTGCCAGCAGCTTATCGGGATTCACAGATACGCAGTATTTT. Its protein is CASSLSGFTDTQYF.

V is TRBV5-1 and J is TRBJ2-3; D is uncertain. Per germline, CDR1 SGHRS and CDR2 YFSETQ. Trimming took off 1 base at V and 6 bases at J, with 12 bases between the two ends. The CDR3 contains 14 residues. The CDR3 region is CASSLYRPGDTQYF. In nucleotides, the CDR3 is TGCGCCAGCAGCTTGTATCGGCCCGGGGATACGCAGTATTTT.

This clone was seen a handful of times. The chain has TRBV4-3 and TRBJ2-3, with 7 bases identical to TRBD2. The CDR3 is 15 amino acids. Trimming took 2 bases from V and 0 from J; bases not matched to a gene: 2. Germline V lookup: CDR1 LGHNA, CDR2 YSLEER. The CDR3 loop is CASSQSAGSTDTQYF. The CDR3 DNA reads TGCGCCAGCAGCCAATCAGCGGGGAGCACAGATACGCAGTATTTT.

The chain joins TRBV18 to TRBJ1-6; tentatively, D is TRBD1 (5 bases). The V end lost 2 bases, the J end lost 2 bases, and 10 bases lay between the germline ends. Germline V lookup: CDR1 KGHSH, CDR2 LQKENI. The length of the CDR3 is 16 residues. The CDR3 DNA is TGTGCCAGCTCACCAGCGGGGGGGACCTATAATTCACCCCTCCACTTT. Translation: CASSPAGGTYNSPLHF.

This sequence joins TRBV9 and TRBJ2-3; TRBD2 matches 8 bases. CDR1 SGDLS and CDR2 YYNGEE come from the germline V gene. Unmatched junction bases numbered 12, after V lost 4 bases and J lost 2 bases. The CDR3 is 17 residues long. CDR3 nucleotides: TGTGCCAGCAGCAGACCTACACTAGCGGCGTTCACAGATACGCAGTATTTT. It is translated as CASSRPTLAAFTDTQYF.

The rearrangement joins TRBV19 to TRBJ2-7; D perhaps matches TRBD1 (7 bases). Germline V gives CDR1 LNHDA, CDR2 SQIVND (reference sequence). Trimming pared 3 bases from V and 2 bases from J, leaving 20 bases between. CDR3 length equals 17 residues. The CDR3 nucleotides are TGTGCCAGTAGTATTAATGGAGGGGGCGGCATTACCTACGAGCAGTACTTC. Protein: CASSINGGGGITYEQYF.

In nucleotides, the CDR3 is TGTGCCAGCAACCCAGGGCATCAAGAGACCCAGTACTTC. Its protein is CASNPGHQETQYF. The gene calls are TRBV6-6 and TRBJ2-5; D perhaps matches TRBD1 (5 bases). The CDR3 sequence is 13 residues long. Trimming cost V 7 bases and J 2 bases, with 11 bases left between them. Germline CDR1 is MNHNY and CDR2 is SVGAGI (reference sequence).

The gene calls are TRBV27 and TRBJ2-5; 14 nucleotides agree with TRBD2. CDR3 length: 16 residues. From germline, CDR1 is MNHEY and CDR2 SMNVEV (reference sequence). J lost 2 bases, V lost 4 bases, and 3 bases had no gene match. The DNA of the CDR3 is TGTGCCAGCAGTTACCGACTAGCGGGGGGGCAAGAGACCCAGTACTTC. It specifies CASSYRLAGGQETQYF.

This chain joins TRBV30 and TRBJ2-7; D is possibly TRBD1 (6 bases). V was pared by 2 bases and J by 0 bases, with 11 bases between. The CDR3 contains 14 residues. Looked up from germline, CDR1 is GTSNPN and CDR2 is SVGIG (reference sequence). The CDR3 nucleotides are TGTGCCTGGAGTACTCCGGGACACTCCTACGAGCAGTACTTC. Protein sequence: CAWSTPGHSYEQYF.